Below, 2 T cell receptor beta chains from the same sample are listed, as sequenced in a study of identifying expanded T cells in peripheral blood. The assay was immunoSEQ multiplex PCR, and TCRdb's table has in-frame clones only and misses some. The table lists under 150,000 clones, 80% to 90% of them singletons. Sequencing was done on a sample of blood. These receptors were obtained from a person aged 18 to 75 in good health.

This rearrangement joins TRBV7-2 to TRBJ1-6; D uncertain. The germline V gene encodes CDR1 SGHTA and CDR2 FQGNSA. The ends were cut back, 0 bases at V and 3 bases at J, with 9 bases in the middle. The CDR3 covers 16 residues. CDR3 loop: CASSLAGPNYNSPLHF. CDR3 in DNA: TGTGCCAGCAGCTTAGCCGGACCGAACTATAATTCACCCCTCCACTTT. The variable domain in full, completed from reference TRBV7-2 and TRBJ1-6, reads GAGVSQSPSNKVTEKGKDVELRCDPISGHTALYWYRQSLGQGLEFLIYFQGNSAPDKSGLPSDRFSAERTGGSVSTLTIQRTQQEDSAVYLCASSLAGPNYNSPLHFGNGTRLTVT.

The V gene is TRBV30, the J gene TRBJ2-2; the match to TRBD1 covers 7 bases. With V trimmed by 5 bases and J by 4 bases, 10 bases remained unmatched. CDR1 is GTSNPN, CDR2 SVGIG, per germline (reference sequence). This CDR3 has 15 amino acids. Here the CDR3 reads CAWSTGDIGTGELFF. The DNA for the CDR3 is TGTGCCTGGTCCACAGGGGACATAGGCACCGGGGAGCTGTTTTTT.